The next 9 T cell receptor beta chains were all read from a single sample in a study of cytomegalovirus exposure and HLA in healthy donors. Here immunoSEQ multiplex PCR was the method, and the copy in TCRdb shows in-frame clones only, minus some. Of roughly 280,000 clones listed, about 86% were seen once; the top ten hold around 1%. The sample taken for sequencing was PBMCs. The receptors were sampled from a woman between 18 and 30 years old in good health and CMV-seronegative.

The chain combines TRBV4-1 with TRBJ1-2, with D hard to call. The CDR3 has 15 residues. V was clipped by 4 bases and J by 6 bases, with 18 bases between them. Germline CDR1 is MGHRA and CDR2 is YSYEKL. CDR3 sequence: CASSLLEGTDDGYTF. For the CDR3, the DNA is TGCGCCAGCAGCCTCCTGGAGGGTACAGACGATGGCTACACCTTC.

The sample holds one count of this clone. Germline and junction disagree at one end, which may indicate a read error. The chain employs TRBV7-7 and TRBJ2-1, with 7 nucleotides matching TRBD1. This CDR3 region has 13 residues. Germline assignment: CDR1 SSHAT and CDR2 FNYEAQ (reference sequence). The CDR3 reads CASSLEGAGEQFF. CDR3 nucleotides: TGTGCTAGCAGCTTAGAGGGGGCTGGGGAGCAGTTCTTC.

The chain couples TRBV5-1 to TRBJ1-1; perhaps TRBD1 as D (5 bases). Between the trimmed V and J ends, which lost 5 bases and 1 base, there was a span of 15 bases. The germline V gene has CDR1 SGHRS and CDR2 YFSETQ. This CDR3 has 15 amino acids. The CDR3 spells CASRPGGPGNTEAFF. Here the CDR3 DNA reads TGCGCCAGCAGGCCGGGGGGTCCCGGGAACACTGAAGCTTTCTTT.

A note on this clone: Other DNA variants within this sample encode the same CDR3. The V call is TRBV19, the J call TRBJ2-1, with 7 bases fitting TRBD1. CDR1 is LNHDA, CDR2 SQIVND, per germline (reference sequence). The CDR3 spans 14 residues. After removal of 2 bases from V and 3 bases from J, the junction contained 1 base not matched to a gene. The CDR3 nucleotides are TGTGCCAGTAGTATAAGGGGGCTCTACAATGAGCAGTTCTTC. Translating it yields CASSIRGLYNEQFF. Full variable domain (outside the CDR3, taken from reference TRBV19 and TRBJ2-1): DGGITQSPKYLFRKEGQNVTLSCEQNLNHDAMYWYRQDPGQGLRLIYYSQIVNDFQKGDIAEGYSVSREKKESFPLTVTSAQKNPTAFYLCASSIRGLYNEQFFGPGTRLTVL.

J is TRBJ2-5 and V is TRBV5-1; 7 nucleotides align to TRBD2. J gave up 4 bases and V 4 bases, and 7 bases lay outside the gene matches. The CDR3 extends over 14 amino acids. CDR1 SGHRS and CDR2 YFSETQ come from the germline V gene. The CDR3 is CASSGEWGGETQYF. CDR3 nucleotide sequence: TGCGCCAGCAGCGGCGAGTGGGGGGGAGAGACCCAGTACTTC. The full variable domain, in which reference TRBV5-1 and TRBJ2-5 provide the parts outside the CDR3, is KAGVTQTPRYLIKTRGQQVTLSCSPISGHRSVSWYQQTPGQGLQFLFEYFSETQRNKGNFPGRFSGRQFSNSRSEMNVSTLELGDSALYLCASSGEWGGETQYFGPGTRLLVL.

This clone was detected only once. This chain uses TRBV5-6 with TRBJ1-5; D is perhaps TRBD1 (5 bases). CDR3 length: 17 amino acids. The V gene lost 0 bases and the J gene lost 6 bases, with 19 bases spanning the gap. CDR1 is SGHDT, CDR2 YYEEEE, per germline. The CDR3 region has the DNA TGTGCCAGCAGCTTGGCCAAGGGGCATGGTGCTTTTCAGCCCCAGCATTTT. Protein sequence: CASSLAKGHGAFQPQHF.

V and J are TRBV6-5 and TRBJ1-4; TRBD1 matches at 7 bases. The CDR3 is made up of 15 amino acids. The V gene end was trimmed by 1 base and the J gene end by 7 bases; junction bases not matched to a gene: 6. Germline CDR1 reads MNHEY; CDR2 reads SVGAGI. CDR3 in amino acids: CASSYLGGGGEKLFF. In nucleotides, the CDR3 is TGTGCCAGCAGTTACTTAGGGGGCGGTGGTGAAAAACTGTTTTTT.

The chain links TRBV5-1 to TRBJ1-2; 9 bases line up with TRBD1. Germline lookup yields CDR1 SGHRS and CDR2 YFSETQ. The V segment lost 4 bases and the J segment 7 bases; nucleotides outside the gene matches: 11. The CDR3 runs to 15 residues. CDR3 residues: CASSPTTGGGGGYTF. The CDR3 coding sequence is TGCGCCAGCAGCCCAACGACAGGGGGAGGAGGTGGCTACACCTTC.

This chain connects TRBV5-1 to TRBJ2-3, with TRBD2 as a possible D gene (5 bases). Trimming shortened V by 0 bases and J by 2 bases, and 7 bases separated the two germline ends. This CDR3 contains 14 residues. The V gene's germline CDR1 is SGHRS and CDR2 YFSETQ. CDR3 DNA sequence: TGCGCCAGCAGCTTGGAAGACTACACAGATACGCAGTATTTT. Protein sequence: CASSLEDYTDTQYF.